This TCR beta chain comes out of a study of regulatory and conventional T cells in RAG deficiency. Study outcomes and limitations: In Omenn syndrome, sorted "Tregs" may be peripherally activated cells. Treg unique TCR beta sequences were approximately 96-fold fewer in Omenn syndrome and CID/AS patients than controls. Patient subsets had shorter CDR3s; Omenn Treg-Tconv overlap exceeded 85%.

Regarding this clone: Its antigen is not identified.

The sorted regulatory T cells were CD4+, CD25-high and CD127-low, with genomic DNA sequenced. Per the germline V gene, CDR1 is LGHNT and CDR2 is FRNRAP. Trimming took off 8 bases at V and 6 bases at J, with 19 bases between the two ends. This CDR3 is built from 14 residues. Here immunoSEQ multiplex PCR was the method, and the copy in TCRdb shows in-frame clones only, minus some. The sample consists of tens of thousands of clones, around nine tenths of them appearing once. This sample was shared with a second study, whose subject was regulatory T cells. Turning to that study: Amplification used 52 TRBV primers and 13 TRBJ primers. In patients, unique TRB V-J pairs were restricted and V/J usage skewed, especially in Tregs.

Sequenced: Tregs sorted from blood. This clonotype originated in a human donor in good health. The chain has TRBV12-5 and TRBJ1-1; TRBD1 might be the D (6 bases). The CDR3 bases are TGTGCTAGTTTTAGAAACAGGGTAGATCCTGAAGCTTTCTTT. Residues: CASFRNRVDPEAFF.